These 8 T cell receptor beta chains originate from one sample sequenced in a study of cytomegalovirus exposure and HLA in healthy donors. The PCR had 60 Vbeta and 13 Jbeta primers. Libraries were prepared by immunoSEQ multiplex PCR; TCRdb keeps only in-frame clonotypes and omits some of them. The sample table includes over 100,000 clones. What was sequenced was PBMCs. These TCRs come from a woman aged 40-49 years in good health and CMV-seropositive.

This chain connects TRBV9 to TRBJ1-5; no clear D gene. Trimming removed 7 bases from V and 4 bases from J, with 12 bases in between. Looked up from germline, CDR1 is SGDLS and CDR2 is YYNGEE. This CDR3 has 13 amino acids. Here the CDR3 DNA reads TGTGCCAGCTCGGCGGACTGGAATCAGCCCCAGCATTTT. Translated: CASSADWNQPQHF.

The chain combines TRBV5-4 with TRBJ2-1, with D perhaps matching TRBD2 (6 bases). This CDR3 is 13 amino acids long. V shed 5 bases and J shed 0 bases, with 6 bases lying between them. The germline gives CDR1 SGHNT, CDR2 YYREEE (reference sequence). Here the CDR3 reads CASRRDSYNEQFF. CDR3 coding DNA: TGTGCCAGCAGGCGGGACTCCTACAATGAGCAGTTCTTC.

V and J are TRBV6-6 and TRBJ2-1; D not resolved. V was shortened by 10 bases and J by 0 bases, with 7 bases between the two germline ends. The CDR3 consists of 12 residues. CDR1 is MNHNY and CDR2 is SVGAGI in the germline V gene (reference sequence). Here the CDR3 reads CATGGSYNEQFF. The DNA for the CDR3 is TGTGCCACGGGTGGCTCCTACAATGAGCAGTTCTTC.

This chain links TRBV6-1 with TRBJ2-5, with 9 bases fitting TRBD1. V lost 6 bases, J lost 5 bases, and 4 bases stayed unmatched. CDR3 length: 13 residues. Germline assignment: CDR1 MNHNS and CDR2 SASEGT. The CDR3 DNA is TGTGCCAGCAGGATGACAGGGGGGGAGACCCAGTACTTC. Its translation: CASRMTGGETQYF.

The V gene is TRBV5-1, the J gene TRBJ1-1; D is perhaps TRBD1 (5 bases). The CDR3 has 16 residues. Trimming left V 7 bases short and J 5 bases short, with 24 bases between. Germline V CDR1 and CDR2: SGHRS, YFSETQ. The CDR3 nucleotides read TGCGCCAGCTCTTCTGGGGGGGGTTTAATCTTGACTGAAGCTTTCTTT. It specifies CASSSGGGLILTEAFF.

The gene calls are TRBV4-1 and TRBJ2-6, with no clear D. Germline CDR1 reads MGHRA; CDR2 reads YSYEKL. The CDR3 consists of 13 residues. V was trimmed by 4 bases and J by 2 bases, leaving 3 bases between them. CDR3 in amino acids: CASSPAGANVLTF. As DNA, the CDR3 is TGCGCCAGCAGCCCGGCTGGGGCCAACGTCCTGACTTTC.

The chain combines TRBV7-2 with TRBJ2-3; 12 bases match TRBD2. Germline V gene sequence: CDR1 SGHTA, CDR2 FQGNSA. The CDR3 extends over 13 amino acids. Trimming at V came to 8 bases and at J to 5 bases, leaving 2 bases not matched to a gene. CDR3 in DNA: TGTGCCAGCGAGGGACTAGCGGGAGATACGCAGTATTTT. Translating it yields CASEGLAGDTQYF.

This chain links TRBV6-6 with TRBJ1-5; no clear D gene. Germline CDR1 and CDR2: MNHNY and SVGAGI (reference sequence). V lost 2 bases and J lost 4, with 9 bases in between. The CDR3 consists of 14 residues. This chain's CDR3 is CASSYEGRNQPQHF. The CDR3 coding sequence is TGTGCCAGCAGTTACGAGGGCCGGAATCAGCCCCAGCATTTT.